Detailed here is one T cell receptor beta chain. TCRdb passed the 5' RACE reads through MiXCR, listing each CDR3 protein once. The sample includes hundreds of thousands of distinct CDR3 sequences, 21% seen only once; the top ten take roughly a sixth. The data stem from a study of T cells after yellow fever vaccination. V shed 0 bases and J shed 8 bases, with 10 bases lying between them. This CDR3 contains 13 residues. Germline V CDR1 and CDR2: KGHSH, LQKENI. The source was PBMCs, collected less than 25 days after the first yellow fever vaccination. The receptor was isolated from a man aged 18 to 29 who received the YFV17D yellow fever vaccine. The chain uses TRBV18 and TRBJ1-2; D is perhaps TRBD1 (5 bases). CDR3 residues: CASSPPSGAGYTF. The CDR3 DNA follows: TGTGCCAGCTCACCACCGAGTGGGGCCGGCTACACCTTC.